One and the same sample provided the 7 T cell receptor beta chains below, sequenced in a study of cytomegalovirus exposure and HLA in healthy donors. Assay: immunoSEQ multiplex PCR; the TCRdb copy retains only in-frame clones and omits some. The sample carries around 350,000 clones, 86% recorded once. The sequencing sample was made of PBMCs. These receptors came from a woman aged 18-29 years in good health and CMV-seronegative.

The rearrangement links TRBV14 to TRBJ1-1, with a weak D call TRBD1 (6 bases). CDR1 is SGHDN, CDR2 FVKESK, per germline. The CDR3 loop spans 13 amino acids. Trimming shortened V by 5 bases and J by 4 bases, and 11 bases separated the two germline ends. The DNA for the CDR3 is TGTGCCAGCAGCTGGTTCAGGGGCACTGAAGCTTTCTTT. It translates to CASSWFRGTEAFF.

The V gene is TRBV29-1, the J gene TRBJ2-5; D perhaps matches TRBD2 (7 bases). Trimming took 8 bases from V and 7 from J, leaving 14 bases between them. Germline CDR1 is SQVTM and CDR2 is ANQGSEA. The CDR3 covers 11 residues. The CDR3 protein is CSSGLGGTQYF. The CDR3 DNA is TGCAGCTCCGGACTAGGGGGGACCCAGTACTTC.

This clone has more than one count but fewer than ten. The chain couples TRBV9 to TRBJ2-7; a weak D match, TRBD1 (5 bases). The germline V gene has CDR1 SGDLS and CDR2 YYNGEE. The germline V and J ends were trimmed by 4 bases and 6 bases, with 23 bases remaining between them. The CDR3 is 16 residues long. The CDR3 DNA follows: TGTGCCAGCAGCCCCCGCCAGGGCTCCCTCCAAGCCGAGCAGTACTTC. It yields the protein CASSPRQGSLQAEQYF. Full variable domain (missing parts from reference TRBV9 and TRBJ2-7): DSGVTQTPKHLITATGQRVTLRCSPRSGDLSVYWYQQSLDQGLQFLIQYYNGEERAKGNILERFSAQQFPDLHSELNLSSLELGDSALYFCASSPRQGSLQAEQYFGPGTRLTVT.

This chain's CDR3 is CASSLSHQAGEATDTQYF. CDR3 bases: TGTGCCAGCAGTTTATCCCACCAAGCGGGAGAAGCAACAGATACGCAGTATTTT. The rearrangement uses TRBV28 and TRBJ2-3; 8 bases are shared with TRBD2. The J segment lost 3 bases and the V segment lost 1 base, leaving 12 bases of the junction unmatched. From germline, CDR1 is MDHEN and CDR2 SYDVKM. The CDR3 has 18 residues.

The chain carries TRBV7-9 and TRBJ2-5, with 11 bases lining up with TRBD2. Per germline, CDR1 SEHNR and CDR2 FQNEAQ (reference sequence). Trimming cost V 0 bases and J 1 base; bases outside gene matches: 4. This CDR3 region has 17 residues. In DNA form, the CDR3 reads TGTGCCAGCAGCTTAGCCGGACTAGCGGGCGCCCAAGAGACCCAGTACTTC. It translates to CASSLAGLAGAQETQYF.

The rearrangement links TRBV7-2 to TRBJ2-3; 7 nucleotides agree with TRBD2. This CDR3 has 17 residues. Germline V lookup: CDR1 SGHTA, CDR2 FQGNSA. The trim removed 3 bases at V and 0 bases at J, leaving 9 bases unmatched. The CDR3 is CASSFRKASGSTDTQYF. DNA of the CDR3: TGTGCCAGCAGCTTCCGAAAGGCTAGCGGTAGCACAGATACGCAGTATTTT.

The chain links TRBV2 to TRBJ1-2, with D perhaps matching TRBD1 (6 bases). This CDR3 comprises 17 residues. The germline V and J ends were trimmed by 0 bases and 6 bases, with 20 bases remaining between them. The germline gives CDR1 SNHLY, CDR2 FYNNEI. The CDR3 loop is CASSEARTGWGQDGYTF. Written as DNA, the CDR3 is TGTGCCAGCAGTGAAGCGCGCACAGGGTGGGGTCAGGATGGCTACACCTTC.